A single sample is the source of the 16 T cell receptor beta chains below, sequenced in a study of blood T cell repertoires in COVID-19. Generated by immunoSEQ multiplex PCR, the TCRdb table keeps only in-frame clones and is missing some. The sample records around 290,000 clones, around 90% being singletons. The specimen sequenced was PBMCs or T cells enriched from blood (not recorded which). The receptors were gathered from a woman aged 40 to 50 who had recovered from COVID-19.

The chain joins TRBV11-2 to TRBJ2-6; D unresolved. This CDR3 has 15 residues. V lost 1 base to trimming and J lost 0 bases, with 4 bases between them. CDR1 is SGHAT, CDR2 FQNNGV, per germline. The CDR3 sequence: CASSLGGSGANVLTF. DNA for the CDR3: TGTGCCAGCAGCTTAGGCGGCTCTGGGGCCAACGTCCTGACTTTC.

The rearrangement links TRBV2 to TRBJ2-1, with 9 bases that match TRBD2. Trimming took 7 bases from V and 2 from J; bases not matched to a gene: 3. Germline values: CDR1 SNHLY, CDR2 FYNNEI. The CDR3 totals 14 residues. CDR3 loop: CASTEREAYNEQFF. The CDR3, as DNA: TGTGCCAGCACGGAGCGGGAGGCCTACAATGAGCAGTTCTTC.

The chain joins TRBV6-5 to TRBJ2-3, with 8 bases identical to TRBD2. V lost 7 bases and J lost 1; bases outside the gene matches: 7. The CDR3 spans 15 residues. CDR1 is MNHEY and CDR2 is SVGAGI in the germline V gene. CDR3 coding DNA: TGTGCCAGCAAACGGGGGGGAGCAGGCACAGATACGCAGTATTTT. Translating it yields CASKRGGAGTDTQYF.

This chain uses TRBV19 with TRBJ2-2; D gene unclear. This CDR3 has 11 amino acids. Germline V gene sequence: CDR1 LNHDA, CDR2 SQIVND (reference sequence). V was trimmed by 3 bases and J by 7 bases, leaving 3 bases between them. CDR3 nucleotide sequence: TGTGCCAGTAGTATTTACGGGGAGCTGTTTTTT. It codes for CASSIYGELFF.

The rearrangement joins TRBV19 to TRBJ2-1; 16 bases agree with TRBD2. Germline lookup yields CDR1 LNHDA and CDR2 SQIVND (reference sequence). V dropped 7 bases and J dropped 6; count of bases not matched to a gene: 12. CDR3 length: 18 amino acids. The CDR3 is CASTYSGTSGRAFNEQFF. CDR3 bases: TGTGCCAGTACCTACTCCGGGACTAGCGGGAGGGCCTTCAATGAGCAGTTCTTC.

This clone was seen a few times. The chain carries TRBV30 and TRBJ2-2, with D hard to call. The V end lost 0 bases, the J end lost 4 bases, and 6 bases lay between the germline ends. Germline V gene data show CDR1 as GTSNPN and CDR2 as SVGIG (reference sequence). The CDR3 is 13 residues long. Here the CDR3 reads CAWSVRVTGELFF. CDR3 nucleotide sequence: TGTGCCTGGAGTGTCCGAGTCACCGGGGAGCTGTTTTTT.

This clone was counted once. The chain couples TRBV6-1 to TRBJ1-5, with D hard to call. The CDR3 runs to 15 residues. Between the trimmed V and J ends, which lost 0 bases and 3 bases, there was a span of 9 bases. The germline V gene has CDR1 MNHNS and CDR2 SASEGT. The CDR3 reads CASSEAYSYNQPQHF. The CDR3 DNA reads as TGTGCCAGCAGTGAAGCTTACAGCTACAATCAGCCCCAGCATTTT.

This clone appeared a few times. The chain employs TRBV9 and TRBJ1-3, with D maybe TRBD1 (5 bases). V lost 1 base to trimming and J lost 0 bases, with 17 bases between them. CDR3 size: 18 residues. The germline V gene encodes CDR1 SGDLS and CDR2 YYNGEE. The CDR3 here is CASSVQSGTQGSGNTIYF. In DNA form, the CDR3 reads TGTGCCAGCAGCGTACAATCCGGGACTCAGGGCTCTGGAAACACCATATATTTT.

V and J are TRBV27 and TRBJ2-5; weak D call: TRBD2 (6 bases). From germline, CDR1 is MNHEY and CDR2 SMNVEV (reference sequence). This CDR3 has 14 amino acids. The germline V and J ends were trimmed by 5 bases and 4 bases, with 14 bases remaining between them. Here the CDR3 DNA reads TGTGCCAGCAGTGGAAGGGTCGGGGGAGAGACCCAGTACTTC. Translated, it gives CASSGRVGGETQYF.

A single count supports this clone. This chain uses TRBV6-5 with TRBJ2-3, with TRBD2 identical over 7 bases. The germline V gene has CDR1 MNHEY and CDR2 SVGAGI. The CDR3 spans 15 residues. The trim removed 6 bases at V and 4 bases at J, leaving 10 bases unmatched. As DNA, the CDR3 is TGTGCCAGCAGGTCAACTAGCGAGCGGCCAGATACGCAGTATTTT. Translating it yields CASRSTSERPDTQYF.

V is TRBV7-2 and J is TRBJ1-2; TRBD1 is a possible D gene (5 bases). V was shortened by 1 base and J by 4 bases, with 10 bases between the two germline ends. The germline gives CDR1 SGHTA, CDR2 FQGNSA. CDR3 length: 14 residues. The CDR3: CASSLGGRIYGYTF. The CDR3 DNA follows: TGTGCCAGCAGCTTAGGGGGCAGGATCTATGGCTACACCTTC.

The rearrangement links TRBV14 to TRBJ2-7; TRBD2 aligns across 8 bases. The CDR3 sequence is 20 residues long. Germline trimming cut 0 bases from V and 5 bases from J; bases unmatched to any gene: 21. Germline V gives CDR1 SGHDN, CDR2 FVKESK. In nucleotides, the CDR3 is TGTGCCAGCAGCCAAGATTTGGGTGAGATTTCCGGGAGGGCGAGTAACGAGCAGTACTTC. It specifies CASSQDLGEISGRASNEQYF.

The chain carries TRBV7-2 and TRBJ1-1; D is undetermined. Germline loops: CDR1 SGHTA, CDR2 FQGNSA. This CDR3 spans 13 amino acids. Deletions cut 6 bases from V and 1 base from J, with 9 bases between. The DNA for the CDR3 is TGTGCCAGCAGACTGAGTCCGAACACTGAAGCTTTCTTT. Translation gives CASRLSPNTEAFF.

The CDR3 reads CASSYIMGGFEAFF. In DNA, the CDR3 is TGTGCCAGCAGTTACATCATGGGAGGGTTTGAAGCTTTCTTT. The chain has TRBV6-5 and TRBJ1-1; D is unclear. The V and J ends lost 2 bases and 7 bases respectively, with 14 bases between them. The V gene's germline CDR1 is MNHEY and CDR2 SVGAGI. CDR3 length: 14 amino acids.

The chain combines TRBV13 with TRBJ2-1, with 12 nucleotides matching TRBD2. This CDR3 region has 14 residues. The V gene's germline CDR1 is PRHDT and CDR2 FYEKMQ (reference sequence). The trim removed 5 bases at V and 6 bases at J, leaving 2 bases unmatched. The CDR3 DNA follows: TGTGCCAGCAGCAAGGGACTAGCGGGCAATGAGCAGTTCTTC. Protein sequence: CASSKGLAGNEQFF.

This clone was picked up one time. The gene calls are TRBV5-1 and TRBJ2-3, with D tentatively TRBD2 (6 bases). V shed 0 bases and J shed 3 bases, with 17 bases lying between them. This CDR3 region has 17 residues. Germline assignment: CDR1 SGHRS and CDR2 YFSETQ. Here the CDR3 reads CASSLAPRLGETDTQYF. The CDR3 DNA sequence: TGCGCCAGCAGCTTGGCGCCCAGACTAGGAGAGACAGATACGCAGTATTTT.